What follows is one T cell receptor (beta chain) and its context. What it recognizes is unknown. The sample belongs to a study of STAT5B mutations in CD4+ large granular lymphocyte leukemia. Regarding the study as a whole: TRBV06-family usage was enriched in top patient clones (8/27) versus controls (2/35). About a quarter of private leukemic clonotypes occurred rarely in other patients' non-leukemic repertoires. The CD4+ versus CD8+ T-LGLL clonality difference may reflect limited sample size.

V was cut by 7 bases and J by 5 bases, with 14 bases left in between. Germline V gives CDR1 SNHLY, CDR2 FYNNEI. The CDR3 is 13 residues long. Original methodology: A productive frequency of 2.59 x 10-5 was the lowest detectable. Clones were read by immunoSEQ multiplex PCR, and TCRdb kept only the in-frame ones, dropping some. V, J and clone size derive from that table, while D and trimming were established from the DNA sequence. The sample lists about 45,000 clones, approximately 86% occurring once. The J gene is TRBJ1-1, the V gene TRBV2; the D is unclear. The source of this sequence is a human donor in good health. The material sequenced was CD4+ T cells from blood buffy coats. The CDR3, as DNA: TGTGCCAGCACGGCCCGACCGGAGACTGAAGCTTTCTTT. It translates to CASTARPETEAFF.